Shown below are 11 T cell receptor beta chains from a single sample sequenced in a study of cytomegalovirus exposure and HLA in healthy donors. The PCR made use of 60 Vbeta and 13 Jbeta primers. Libraries were prepared by immunoSEQ multiplex PCR; TCRdb keeps only in-frame clonotypes and omits some of them. The sample holds roughly 150,000 clones, 77% seen once. The sequencing sample was made of PBMCs. The source of these receptors is a man in his fifties in good health and CMV-seropositive.

The chain employs TRBV7-2 and TRBJ1-4; 12 nucleotides line up with TRBD1. The length of the CDR3 is 15 residues. V was clipped by 4 bases and J by 7 bases; unmatched bases: 4. Germline V gene sequence: CDR1 SGHTA, CDR2 FQGNSA. CDR3 DNA: TGTGCCAGCAGCTGGGGGACAGGGGGCGGTGAAAAACTGTTTTTT. It encodes CASSWGTGGGEKLFF.

This clone was counted between two and nine times. J is TRBJ2-1 and V is TRBV5-4, with 7 bases matching TRBD2. V trimming: 4 bases; J trimming: 8 bases; junction bases outside the gene matches: 15. Germline values: CDR1 SGHNT, CDR2 YYREEE (reference sequence). The CDR3 runs 16 residues. This CDR3 reads CASSGLSAGFVDEQFF. The CDR3, as DNA: TGTGCCAGCAGCGGGTTGTCAGCGGGGTTTGTGGATGAGCAGTTCTTC.

The CDR3 DNA follows: TGCGCCAGCAGCCAAGATCGCGGTAGCGGGGTCGGCGGGGGAGAGACCCAGTACTTC. This sequence encodes CASSQDRGSGVGGGETQYF. This chain uses TRBV4-3 with TRBJ2-5, with TRBD2 matching over 8 bases. Germline CDR1 LGHNA, CDR2 YSLEER. V shed 0 bases, J shed 4 bases, and the junction held 16 bases outside the gene matches. CDR3 length: 19 amino acids.

In this sample, this clone turned up a few times. The chain uses TRBV5-6 and TRBJ2-1; D remains ambiguous. V was shortened by 3 bases and J by 8 bases, with 15 bases between the two germline ends. Germline V gene sequence: CDR1 SGHDT, CDR2 YYEEEE. The CDR3 contains 14 residues. CDR3 protein: CASSSILAEHEQFF. Written as DNA, the CDR3 is TGTGCCAGCAGCTCCATATTAGCCGAGCATGAGCAGTTCTTC.

For the CDR3, the DNA is TGTGCCAGCAGCCCCGACAGCCTAGCGTCCACTGAAGCTTTCTTT. It encodes CASSPDSLASTEAFF. V usage is TRBV7-8 and J usage is TRBJ1-1; perhaps TRBD1 as D (5 bases). Germline CDR1 and CDR2: SGHVS and FQNEAQ. Trimming removed 5 bases at V and 4 bases at J, with 17 bases between. The CDR3 extends over 15 amino acids.

V is TRBV4-3 and J is TRBJ2-3, with 7 bases that match TRBD2. The V and J ends lost 5 bases and 6 bases, in that order; junction bases with no gene match: 8. This CDR3 contains 14 residues. Per the germline V gene, CDR1 is LGHNA and CDR2 is YSLEER. CDR3 protein: CASSSLGGTDTQYF. The CDR3 DNA follows: TGCGCCAGCAGCTCACTGGGAGGGACGGATACGCAGTATTTT.

The J gene is TRBJ2-5, the V gene TRBV7-6; 9 bases map to TRBD1. Germline loops: CDR1 SGHVS, CDR2 FNYEAQ. The length of the CDR3 is 14 residues. After removal of 5 bases from V and 4 bases from J, the junction contained 5 bases not matched to a gene. The CDR3 region is CASSAGTGRETQYF. DNA for the CDR3: TGTGCCAGCAGCGCAGGGACAGGGAGAGAGACCCAGTACTTC.

V usage is TRBV27 and J usage is TRBJ2-7; TRBD1 matches 7 bases. CDR3 length: 14 amino acids. Germline-derived CDR1 and CDR2 are MNHEY and SMNVEV (reference sequence). J gave up 3 bases and V 2 bases, and 4 bases lay outside the gene matches. CDR3 nucleotides: TGTGCCAGCAGTTTAGACAGGGTTAGCTACGAGCAGTACTTC. This sequence encodes CASSLDRVSYEQYF.

This clone was seen only a few times. This chain links TRBV6-4 with TRBJ2-1; TRBD2 matches 11 bases. The CDR3 spans 15 residues. Germline V gives CDR1 MRHNA, CDR2 SNTAGT. The junction had 5 bases not matched to a gene; V was cut back by 5 bases and J by 5 bases. The CDR3 is CASSPLAGGHNEQFF. Written as DNA, the CDR3 is TGTGCCAGCAGTCCTTTAGCGGGGGGGCACAATGAGCAGTTCTTC.

The chain is built from TRBV4-3 and TRBJ2-1; the match to TRBD2 covers 14 bases. The trim removed 3 bases at V and 15 bases at J, leaving 19 bases unmatched. Germline V gene lookup returns CDR1 LGHNA and CDR2 YSLEER. The CDR3 consists of 18 residues. The CDR3 protein is CASSHSPGGLAGGGLRFF. CDR3 sequence (DNA): TGCGCCAGCAGCCATAGCCCCGGAGGACTAGCGGGGGGCGGGTTGAGGTTCTTC.

The chain is built from TRBV13 and TRBJ2-3; tentatively, D is TRBD2 (7 bases). This CDR3 has 14 residues. The germline V gene encodes CDR1 PRHDT and CDR2 FYEKMQ (reference sequence). The germline V and J ends were trimmed by 8 bases and 2 bases, with 14 bases remaining between them. CDR3 sequence: CASGEGGITDTQYF. The CDR3 DNA sequence: TGTGCCAGCGGTGAGGGGGGGATCACAGATACGCAGTATTTT.